The text below deals with one T cell receptor beta chain. TCRdb reanalyzed the 10x single-cell sequencing reads and collapses them to one entry per CDR3 protein, without DNA. This table lists over 1,400 distinct CDR3 sequences. This CDR3 has 14 amino acids. Per the germline V gene, CDR1 is MNHEY and CDR2 is SMNVEV (reference sequence). This sample was taken from a study of CD8 T cells in cerebrospinal fluid in Alzheimer's disease. The V gene is TRBV27, the J gene TRBJ2-3; TCRdb calls TRBD2, which cannot be checked without DNA. Sequenced input: cerebrospinal fluid. The receptor's source is a human donor with mild cognitive impairment. CDR3 amino acids: CASSLQGPTDTQYF.